A selection of T cell receptor beta chains follows, all from one sample in a study of blood T cell repertoires in COVID-19. Profiling relied on immunoSEQ multiplex PCR, and the TCRdb table lists in-frame clones only, not all of them. The sample has approximately 300,000 clones, 80% to 90% seen once. The specimen was peripheral blood. These receptors were collected from a woman in her forties or fifties with acute or convalescent COVID-19. Both conserved end residues are part of each CDR3. D genes are given only for firm matches. Size values are once, few and many counts, or a class for expanded clones, and some rows have none.

d_call j_call clone_size v_call cdr3_length cdr3_nt cdr3_aa
. TRBJ2-2 once TRBV5-6 17 TGTGCCAGCAGCTTGGCCAAAACCTCTCTCGGGGCCGGGGAGCTGTTTTTT CASSLAKTSLGAGELFF
. TRBJ2-3 . TRBV10-3 14 TGTGCCATCAGTGAGTCGGCCAGCACAGATACGCAGTATTTT CAISESASTDTQYF
. TRBJ1-2 few TRBV5-5 13 TGTGCCAGCAGTATGACAACTGTTGGGGGCTACACCTTC CASSMTTVGGYTF
. TRBJ1-1 . TRBV19 14 TGTGCCAGTAGTATCCAGGGGAGGAACACTGAAGCTTTCTTT CASSIQGRNTEAFF
. TRBJ2-5 . TRBV7-2 15 TGTGCCAGCAGCTTAAATTGGGGTAGGAGGGAGACCCAGTACTTC CASSLNWGRRETQYF
. TRBJ2-3 . TRBV4-2 13 TGTGCCAGCAGCCCCGGGGGCACAGATACGCAGTATTTT CASSPGGTDTQYF
. TRBJ1-4 . TRBV7-9 12 TGTGCCAGCAGGTCGGACAGTGAAAAACTGTTTTTT CASRSDSEKLFF
. TRBJ2-5 . TRBV3-1/TRBV3-2 15 TGTGCCAGCAGCCAAGCCCCGGACTCGTCCGAGACCCAGTACTTC CASSQAPDSSETQYF
TRBD2 TRBJ2-3 . TRBV7-9 15 TGTGCCAGCAGCTCGTATAGCGGGAGCACAGATACGCAGTATTTT CASSSYSGSTDTQYF
TRBD2 TRBJ2-4 few TRBV28 16 TGTGCCAGCAGTTCTCTAGCGGCCCAAGCCAAAAACATTCAGTACTTC CASSSLAAQAKNIQYF
TRBD1 TRBJ2-7 . TRBV5-1 15 TGCGCCAGCAGCTACTACGGACAGGGGGGCGACGAGCAGTACTTC CASSYYGQGGDEQYF
TRBD2 TRBJ2-7 . TRBV3-1/TRBV3-2 15 TGTGCCAGCAGCCAAGAAGCTAGCGGGAGTTACGAGCAGTACTTC CASSQEASGSYEQYF
TRBD2 TRBJ2-2 . TRBV27 19 TGTGCCAGCAGTTTATCGGGACTAGCGAGCCACCCCTTAACCGGGGAGCTGTTTTTT CASSLSGLASHPLTGELFF
TRBD1 TRBJ1-6 . TRBV27 16 TGTGCCAGCAGAGGGACAGGACTCTTCTATAATTCACCCCTCCACTTT CASRGTGLFYNSPLHF
TRBD2 TRBJ2-3 . TRBV7-3 14 TGTGCCAGCAGCCAGGGGACTAGCGGGAGTACGCAGTATTTT CASSQGTSGSTQYF
TRBD1 TRBJ2-1 few TRBV5-1 16 TGCGCCAGCAACGGTGGAGGGACAGGGGGATACAATGAGCAGTTCTTC CASNGGGTGGYNEQFF
. TRBJ1-1 . TRBV7-8 16 TGTGCCAGCAGCTTAGCCTTCACCGGGGAGAGGTCGGAAGCTTTCTTT CASSLAFTGERSEAFF
TRBD2 TRBJ2-2 . TRBV28 17 TGTGCCAGCAGTCCGACTAGCGGGACTTTTATTACCGGGGAGCTGTTTTTT CASSPTSGTFITGELFF
TRBD2 TRBJ2-1 . TRBV5-6 14 TGTGCCAGCAGCTTTGGTCTCGGGAGGGATGAGCAGTTCTTC CASSFGLGRDEQFF
TRBD1 TRBJ1-5 . TRBV7-6 15 TGTGCCAGCAGCTTCGGGACAGGAATCAATCAGCCCCAGCATTTT CASSFGTGINQPQHF
TRBD1 TRBJ1-2 few TRBV5-1 16 TGCGCCAGCAGCTTAACAGGGGGAGAATCTAACTATGGCTACACCTTC CASSLTGGESNYGYTF
. TRBJ2-5 . TRBV5-1 14 TGCGCCAGCAGTGTCAGGGGCTCCCAAGAGACCCAGTACTTC CASSVRGSQETQYF
. TRBJ1-1 . TRBV11-1 14 TGTGCCAGCAGCTTAGAGAACTTTAACACTGAAGCTTTCTTT CASSLENFNTEAFF
TRBD1 TRBJ1-1 . TRBV6-5 14 TGTGCCAGCAAAATGACAGGGATGAACACTGAAGCTTTCTTT CASKMTGMNTEAFF
TRBD1 TRBJ1-2 . TRBV3-1/TRBV3-2 15 TGTGCCAGCAGCCAGGGGGACAGGGACCTTATGGGCTACACCTTC CASSQGDRDLMGYTF
. TRBJ1-1 . TRBV5-1 14 TGCGCCAGCAGCTTGTTTGGGGCTAACACTGAAGCTTTCTTT CASSLFGANTEAFF
. TRBJ1-3 . TRBV7-9 15 TGTGCCAGCAGCTTGCAGGAACTCTCTGGAAACACCATATATTTT CASSLQELSGNTIYF
. TRBJ2-1 once TRBV19 15 TGTGCCAGTAGTATCTCAGGGTTCGCCTACAATGAGCAGTTCTTC CASSISGFAYNEQFF
. TRBJ1-6 . TRBV4-2 16 TGTGCCAGCAGCCAGACGACAGGAGAACTTGGTTCACCCCTCCACTTT CASSQTTGELGSPLHF
. TRBJ1-1 . TRBV12-2 15 TGTGCAAGTCGCCCAACTTATGAGAGAGACACTGAAGCTTTCTTT CASRPTYERDTEAFF
. TRBJ1-5 few TRBV4-1 18 TGCGCCAGCAGCCAAGAGGCCCTTGGTGCCCATAGCAATCAGCCCCAGCATTTT CASSQEALGAHSNQPQHF
TRBD1 TRBJ2-5 . TRBV6-5 14 TGTGCCAGCAGTTACCGGACTTCGACAGGGGCCCAGTACTTC CASSYRTSTGAQYF
TRBD1 TRBJ1-4 . TRBV7-9 17 TGTGCCAGCAGCTTACGGACAGGGATGGTCGTGGATGAAAAACTGTTTTTT CASSLRTGMVVDEKLFF
. TRBJ1-1 . TRBV30 15 TGTGCCTGGATCCCGGGACACCTAATGGACACTGAAGCTTTCTTT CAWIPGHLMDTEAFF
. TRBJ2-5 . TRBV3-1/TRBV3-2 15 TGTGCCAGCAGCCACGGCATGGTAAATAGCCGAACCCAGTACTTC CASSHGMVNSRTQYF
. TRBJ2-7 . TRBV6-2/TRBV6-3 16 TGTGCCAGCAGCCCCCGGCTAGCAGTCATTCCCGACGAGCAGTACTTC CASSPRLAVIPDEQYF
. TRBJ1-2 . TRBV3-1/TRBV3-2 17 TGTGCCAGCAGCCAAGATCTTCGGTCTACCGAGGATTATGGCTACACCTTC CASSQDLRSTEDYGYTF
TRBD1 TRBJ2-2 . TRBV5-1 15 TGCGCCAGCAGCTCGGACAGGACGAACACCGGGGAGCTGTTTTTT CASSSDRTNTGELFF
TRBD1 TRBJ1-1 few TRBV5-6 14 TGTGCCAGTGATCGCCGGGACAGGGACACTGAAGCTTTCTTT CASDRRDRDTEAFF
. TRBJ2-3 . TRBV29-1 14 TGCAGCGTCCCGCCGGAGGGGATCCCAGATACGCAGTATTTT CSVPPEGIPDTQYF
. TRBJ1-1 once TRBV10-3 13 TGTGCCATCAGTGAAGGGGGGAACACTGAAGCTTTCTTT CAISEGGNTEAFF
TRBD2 TRBJ2-1 once TRBV7-2 14 TGTGCCAGCATCCCGGGGGGTTCAAGAAATGAGCAGTTCTTC CASIPGGSRNEQFF
. TRBJ2-5 . TRBV12-3/TRBV12-4 13 TGTGCCAGCAGTTTGAGTTTCCAAGAGACCCAGTACTTC CASSLSFQETQYF
. TRBJ1-2 . TRBV28 14 TGTGCCAGCAGTTTAGTACAAGTTAACTATGGCTACACCTTC CASSLVQVNYGYTF
TRBD1 TRBJ1-1 . TRBV5-1 15 TGCGCCAGCAGCCTGGGACAGGGGCCGAACACTGAAGCTTTCTTT CASSLGQGPNTEAFF
. TRBJ2-1 . TRBV6-2/TRBV6-3 14 TGTGCCAGCAGTTATTCAGGGCTTTGGAATGAGCAGTTCTTC CASSYSGLWNEQFF